These 17 T cell receptor beta chains were all obtained from the same sample, sequenced in a study of Ad26.COV2.S vaccination and SARS-CoV-2 variants. Noted treatment: around 19 received Ad26.COV2.S at low or high dose, single or two shots; about 5 received placebo; per-sample allocation not given. The investigators took samples on day 63 after the first vaccine or placebo injection. Clones were sequenced by immunoSEQ multiplex PCR, and TCRdb holds only the in-frame ones, with some missing. The data hold about 440,000 clones, with around 88% observed a single time. The material sequenced was peripheral blood, taken in a trial of Ad26.COV2.S vaccine versus placebo. These receptors all stem from a person between 18 and 60 years old who received the Ad26.COV2.S COVID-19 vaccine or a placebo.

This clone was detected once. The V gene is TRBV10-2, the J gene TRBJ2-7, with TRBD2 matching over 8 bases. Germline assignment: CDR1 WSHSY and CDR2 SAAADI. V shed 6 bases, J shed 5 bases, and the junction held 12 bases outside the gene matches. The CDR3 runs to 15 residues. The CDR3 nucleotides are TGCGCCAGCAGCCTGCTCGGGAGGGGAATGAACGAGCAGTACTTC. This encodes CASSLLGRGMNEQYF.

V is TRBV6-2 or TRBV6-3 and J is TRBJ2-7; perhaps D is TRBD1 or TRBD2 (5 bases each). Germline values: CDR1 MNHEY, CDR2 SVGEGT. The CDR3 runs to 15 residues. The germline V and J ends were trimmed by 3 bases and 2 bases, with 14 bases remaining between them. The CDR3 DNA is TGTGCCAGCAGTTATTATTTGGGGGAACCCTACGAGCAGTACTTC. Translating it yields CASSYYLGEPYEQYF.

This clone was found once. This chain joins TRBV13 and TRBJ2-1, with 8 bases identical to TRBD2. V trimming: 5 bases; J trimming: 3 bases; junction bases outside the gene matches: 9. Germline V CDR1 and CDR2: PRHDT, FYEKMQ (reference sequence). The length of the CDR3 is 16 residues. CDR3 in DNA: TGTGCCAGCAGCCCTCGGGGGGGAGAGGACTACAATGAGCAGTTCTTC. Translating gives CASSPRGGEDYNEQFF.

The gene calls are TRBV9 and TRBJ2-7, with TRBD1 identical over 8 bases. Unmatched junction bases numbered 7, after V lost 3 bases and J lost 2 bases. The germline CDR1 and CDR2 sequences are SGDLS and YYNGEE. The length of the CDR3 is 15 residues. CDR3 sequence (DNA): TGTGCCAGCAGCGCCCGGGACAGGTCGGCCTACGAGCAGTACTTC. Amino acids: CASSARDRSAYEQYF.

The chain couples TRBV7-2 to TRBJ2-3, with D possibly matching TRBD2 (6 bases). Germline loops: CDR1 SGHTA, CDR2 FQGNSA. V was pared by 5 bases and J by 2 bases, with 14 bases between. The CDR3 extends over 15 amino acids. This chain's CDR3 is CASSPGTGFTDTQYF. CDR3 coding DNA: TGTGCCAGCAGCCCCGGGACTGGCTTCACAGATACGCAGTATTTT.

The chain couples TRBV28 to TRBJ2-1; TRBD2 matches at 8 bases. Germline V gives CDR1 MDHEN, CDR2 SYDVKM. The CDR3 runs 15 residues. The junction had 10 bases not matched to a gene; V was cut back by 5 bases and J by 7 bases. The CDR3 nucleotides read TGTGCCAGCAGTCCGAGTAGCGGGATCTTTAATGAGCAGTTCTTC. Translating it yields CASSPSSGIFNEQFF. Using reference TRBV28 and TRBJ2-1 for the parts outside the CDR3, the full variable domain is DVKVTQSSRYLVKRTGEKVFLECVQDMDHENMFWYRQDPGLGLRLIYFSYDVKMKEKGDIPEGYSVSREKKERFSLILESASTNQTSMYLCASSPSSGIFNEQFFGPGTRLTVL.

The CDR3 region is CASRGVGANEKLFF. DNA for the CDR3: TGTGCCAGCAGGGGGGTAGGGGCTAATGAAAAACTGTTTTTT. The chain carries TRBV6-5 and TRBJ1-4; possibly TRBD1 for D (5 bases). The CDR3 loop spans 14 amino acids. The germline V gene encodes CDR1 MNHEY and CDR2 SVGAGI. V lost 6 bases and J 3 bases, leaving 11 bases between the germline ends.

The rearrangement links TRBV12-3 or TRBV12-4 to TRBJ2-5; D is uncertain. V was pared by 3 bases and J by 4 bases, with 6 bases between. The CDR3 is 12 amino acids. The CDR3 DNA sequence: TGTGCCAGCAGTTTTTCCGCAGAGACCCAGTACTTC. It encodes CASSFSAETQYF.

The chain recombines TRBV9 with TRBJ2-1; tentative D call: TRBD2 (6 bases). The V end lost 0 bases, the J end lost 9 bases, and 7 bases lay between the germline ends. CDR3 size: 12 residues. Germline V gene sequence: CDR1 SGDLS, CDR2 YYNGEE. The CDR3 region is CASSVGGIEQFF. DNA of the CDR3: TGTGCCAGCAGCGTAGGCGGGATTGAGCAGTTCTTC. Complete variable domain (other parts from reference TRBV9 and TRBJ2-1): DSGVTQTPKHLITATGQRVTLRCSPRSGDLSVYWYQQSLDQGLQFLIQYYNGEERAKGNILERFSAQQFPDLHSELNLSSLELGDSALYFCASSVGGIEQFFGPGTRLTVL.

V and J are TRBV5-6 and TRBJ2-1, with D tentatively TRBD1 (6 bases). V lost 3 bases, J lost 6 bases, and 13 bases lay in between. CDR3 length equals 14 residues. CDR1 is SGHDT, CDR2 YYEEEE, per germline. CDR3 sequence reads: CASSSTGTSNEQFF. As DNA, the CDR3 is TGTGCCAGCAGCTCCACCGGGACAAGCAATGAGCAGTTCTTC.

The chain joins TRBV4-3 to TRBJ1-6; possible D gene TRBD1, 5 bases. Trimming took 0 bases from V and 10 from J, leaving 16 bases between them. Germline CDR1 LGHNA, CDR2 YSLEER. CDR3 length equals 16 residues. The CDR3 region is CASSQEVGGRLSPLHF. CDR3 DNA: TGCGCCAGCAGCCAAGAGGTCGGGGGAAGGTTGTCACCCCTCCACTTT.

V gene TRBV6-1 combines with J gene TRBJ2-2; D unresolved. Germline V gene lookup returns CDR1 MNHNS and CDR2 SASEGT. Trimming stripped 3 bases from V and 9 bases from J, with 17 bases between. The CDR3 runs 15 residues. CDR3 sequence (DNA): TGTGCCAGCAGTGAGTGGACGGGCGCCACTAGGGAGCTGTTTTTT. Translated, it gives CASSEWTGATRELFF.

The rearrangement uses TRBV5-6 and TRBJ1-5; maybe TRBD1 (5 bases). CDR1 is SGHDT and CDR2 is YYEEEE in the germline V gene. This CDR3 contains 14 residues. V dropped 3 bases and J dropped 9 bases, with 16 bases sitting between them. The CDR3 DNA reads as TGTGCCAGCAGCTGGAGCAGGGCTAGAGGGCCCCAGCATTTT. This translates into CASSWSRARGPQHF.

The rearrangement joins TRBV7-8 to TRBJ2-7, with D perhaps matching TRBD2 (6 bases). Trimming took off 3 bases at V and 3 bases at J, with 9 bases between the two ends. Per the germline V gene, CDR1 is SGHVS and CDR2 is FQNEAQ. The CDR3 length is 13 residues. The CDR3 DNA reads as TGTGCCAGCAGCTTTAGCGGCAACTACGAGCAGTACTTC. The encoded protein is CASSFSGNYEQYF.

Written as DNA, the CDR3 is TGTGCCAGCAGTGAAGATATAGCTTGGGGGCTGACCTACGAGCAGTACTTC. This gives the protein CASSEDIAWGLTYEQYF. This chain links TRBV2 with TRBJ2-7; D possibly corresponds to TRBD1 (6 bases). The germline V gene has CDR1 SNHLY and CDR2 FYNNEI. This CDR3 is built from 17 residues. V was shortened by 1 base and J by 2 bases, with 18 bases between the two germline ends.

The table lists this clone with a few counts. The genes are TRBV3-1 (or the pseudogene TRBV3-2) and TRBJ1-1; no definite D call. CDR3 length equals 13 residues. Germline-derived CDR1 and CDR2 are LGHDT and YNNKEL (reference sequence). V was clipped by 2 bases and J by 5 bases, with 9 bases between them. CDR3 in amino acids: CASSQWRRTEAFF. CDR3 nucleotide sequence: TGTGCCAGCAGCCAATGGAGAAGGACTGAAGCTTTCTTT.

The chain links TRBV10-3 to TRBJ2-2; 8 positions match TRBD2. Germline assignment: CDR1 ENHRY and CDR2 SYGVKD. J lost 6 bases, V lost 10 bases, and 7 bases had no gene match. This CDR3 comprises 13 residues. CDR3 sequence reads: CATGSGTAGELFF. CDR3 nucleotide sequence: TGTGCCACCGGTAGCGGGACGGCCGGGGAGCTGTTTTTT.